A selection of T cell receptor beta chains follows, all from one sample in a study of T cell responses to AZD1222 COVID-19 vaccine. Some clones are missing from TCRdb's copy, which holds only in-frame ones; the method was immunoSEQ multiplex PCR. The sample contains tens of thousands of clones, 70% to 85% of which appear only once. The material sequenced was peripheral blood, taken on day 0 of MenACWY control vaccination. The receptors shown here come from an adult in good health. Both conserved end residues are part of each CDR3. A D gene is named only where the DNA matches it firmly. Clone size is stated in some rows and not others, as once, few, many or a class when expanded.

cdr3_aa: CASSEALKLNTGELFF
cdr3_nt: TGTGCCAGCAGTGAAGCATTGAAACTGAACACCGGGGAGCTGTTTTTT
clone_size: NA
cdr3_length: 16
v_call: TRBV2
d_call: NA
j_call: TRBJ2-2

cdr3_aa: CASSIDPRTGTTQPQHF
cdr3_nt: TGTGCCAGTAGTATAGACCCGAGGACAGGGACTACTCAGCCCCAGCATTTT
clone_size: NA
cdr3_length: 17
v_call: TRBV19
d_call: TRBD1
j_call: TRBJ1-5

cdr3_aa: CASSLGRTDTQYF
cdr3_nt: TGTGCCAGCAGTTTGGGACGCACAGATACGCAGTATTTT
clone_size: once
cdr3_length: 13
v_call: TRBV12-3/TRBV12-4
d_call: NA
j_call: TRBJ2-3

cdr3_aa: CSASMGGQRDF
cdr3_nt: TGCAGTGCTAGTATGGGAGGACAGCGAGATTTT
clone_size: once
cdr3_length: 11
v_call: TRBV20-1
d_call: NA
j_call: TRBJ1-1

cdr3_aa: CASSLTPLAINYEQYF
cdr3_nt: TGCGCCAGCAGCTTGACCCCACTAGCAATCAACTACGAGCAGTACTTC
clone_size: many
cdr3_length: 16
v_call: TRBV5-1
d_call: NA
j_call: TRBJ2-7

cdr3_aa: CASSVGFSGRANYGYTF
cdr3_nt: TGTGCCAGCAGCGTAGGGTTCTCCGGGAGAGCTAACTATGGCTACACCTTC
clone_size: NA
cdr3_length: 17
v_call: TRBV9
d_call: NA
j_call: TRBJ1-2

cdr3_aa: CASSFRQGSAFF
cdr3_nt: TGTGCCAGCAGCTTTAGACAGGGTTCAGCTTTCTTT
clone_size: NA
cdr3_length: 12
v_call: TRBV7-8
d_call: TRBD1
j_call: TRBJ1-1

cdr3_aa: CASSPRRLNTEAFF
cdr3_nt: TGTGCCAGCAGCCCCCGGCGGTTGAACACTGAAGCTTTCTTT
clone_size: NA
cdr3_length: 14
v_call: TRBV9
d_call: NA
j_call: TRBJ1-1

cdr3_aa: CAISESSSNNEQFF
cdr3_nt: TGTGCCATCAGTGAGTCGAGTTCTAACAATGAGCAGTTCTTC
clone_size: NA
cdr3_length: 14
v_call: TRBV10-3
d_call: NA
j_call: TRBJ2-1

cdr3_aa: CATSDGRDSHEKLFF
cdr3_nt: TGTGCCACCAGTGATGGGAGGGACAGTCATGAAAAACTGTTTTTT
clone_size: NA
cdr3_length: 15
v_call: TRBV24-1
d_call: TRBD1
j_call: TRBJ1-4

cdr3_aa: CASSPGGTGNQPQHF
cdr3_nt: TGTGCCAGCAGCCCAGGGGGGACAGGCAATCAGCCCCAGCATTTT
clone_size: once
cdr3_length: 15
v_call: TRBV6-5
d_call: TRBD1
j_call: TRBJ1-5

cdr3_aa: CASSEALLGLAGPGNEQFF
cdr3_nt: TGTGCCAGCAGTGAAGCGCTTCTAGGACTAGCGGGCCCCGGGAATGAGCAGTTCTTC
clone_size: NA
cdr3_length: 19
v_call: TRBV6-1
d_call: TRBD2
j_call: TRBJ2-1

cdr3_aa: CASSYNLGQGAGEQFF
cdr3_nt: TGTGCCAGCAGTTACAACCTGGGACAGGGGGCTGGTGAGCAGTTCTTC
clone_size: NA
cdr3_length: 16
v_call: TRBV6-5
d_call: TRBD1
j_call: TRBJ2-1

cdr3_aa: CASSQDEEGKGQPQHF
cdr3_nt: TGCGCCAGCAGCCAAGATGAGGAGGGAAAAGGACAGCCCCAGCATTTT
clone_size: NA
cdr3_length: 16
v_call: TRBV4-1
d_call: NA
j_call: TRBJ1-5

cdr3_aa: CASSPEDFTDTQYF
cdr3_nt: TGTGCCAGCAGCCCTGAGGACTTCACAGATACGCAGTATTTT
clone_size: NA
cdr3_length: 14
v_call: TRBV7-9
d_call: NA
j_call: TRBJ2-3